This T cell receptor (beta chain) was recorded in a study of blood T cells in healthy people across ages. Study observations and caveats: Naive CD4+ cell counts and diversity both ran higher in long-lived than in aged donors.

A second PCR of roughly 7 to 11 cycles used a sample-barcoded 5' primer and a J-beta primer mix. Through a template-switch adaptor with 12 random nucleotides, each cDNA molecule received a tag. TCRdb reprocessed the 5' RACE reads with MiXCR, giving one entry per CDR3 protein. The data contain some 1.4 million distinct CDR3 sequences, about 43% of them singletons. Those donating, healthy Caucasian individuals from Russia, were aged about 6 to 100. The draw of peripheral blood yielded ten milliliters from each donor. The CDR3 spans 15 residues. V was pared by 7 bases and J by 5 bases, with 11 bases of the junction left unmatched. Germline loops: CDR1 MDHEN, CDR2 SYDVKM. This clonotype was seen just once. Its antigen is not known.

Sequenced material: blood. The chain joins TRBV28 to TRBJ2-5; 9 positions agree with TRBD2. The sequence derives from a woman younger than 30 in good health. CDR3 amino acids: CASTVGSGGGETQYF. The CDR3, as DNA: TGTGCCAGCACCGTGGGTAGCGGGGGTGGGGAGACCCAGTACTTC.